The rows below give T cell receptor beta chains drawn from one sample of a study of OX40 agonist ivuxolimab in advanced cancers. The method was immunoSEQ multiplex PCR; TCRdb's version includes in-frame clones alone and lacks a portion of them. The sample includes more than 20,000 clones, around 78% of them seen just once. The sequencing here drew on CD4+ or CD8+ T cells sorted from blood, taken in a trial of the OX40 agonist ivuxolimab. These receptors came from an adult with an advanced solid tumor such as melanoma, head and neck, liver or kidney cancer. CDR3s include the opening cysteine and the closing phenylalanine or tryptophan. The D gene is left open where the match is weak. Size is omitted from some rows. Given values are once, few, many or a class for expanded clones.

v_call,clone_size,d_call,j_call,cdr3_aa,cdr3_nt
TRBV19,NA,NA,TRBJ2-7,CASPYRSKVWGSQGEQYF,TGTGCCTCCCCGTATAGATCGAAGGTTTGGGGCTCACAGGGCGAGCAGTACTTC
TRBV29-1,NA,NA,TRBJ2-7,CSVVGGEQYF,TGCAGCGTTGTCGGAGGCGAGCAGTACTTC
TRBV7-6,medium-sized,NA,TRBJ2-1,CASSLEYGSTREQFF,TGTGCCAGCAGCTTAGAGTATGGCAGTACCCGTGAGCAGTTCTTC
TRBV6-5,NA,TRBD1,TRBJ1-1,CASSYLRGGTEAFF,TGTGCCAGCAGTTACCTCAGGGGGGGGACTGAAGCTTTCTTT
TRBV19,NA,NA,TRBJ2-1,CASSDVLWAYNEQFF,TGTGCCAGTAGCGATGTTCTTTGGGCCTACAATGAGCAGTTCTTC
TRBV28,NA,NA,TRBJ1-2,CASSPPGVSNYGYTF,TGTGCCAGCAGTCCGCCGGGGGTCTCTAACTATGGCTACACCTTC
TRBV4-3,NA,NA,TRBJ2-2,CASSQAVTNTGELFF,TGCGCCAGCAGCCAAGCGGTAACGAACACCGGGGAGCTGTTTTTT
TRBV4-3,NA,NA,TRBJ2-7,CASSHVPGREQYF,TGCGCCAGCAGCCACGTACCGGGACGTGAGCAGTACTTC
TRBV7-8,NA,NA,TRBJ1-5,CASSLAGSGFQHF,TGTGCCAGCAGCTTAGCGGGGTCCGGTTTCCAGCATTTT
TRBV5-6,NA,NA,TRBJ2-7,CASSLGGQGAYEQYF,TGTGCCAGCAGCTTGGGGGGCCAGGGTGCCTACGAGCAGTACTTC
TRBV29-1,NA,TRBD1,TRBJ2-1,CSGDSNEQFF,TGCAGCGGGGACAGTAATGAGCAGTTCTTC
TRBV28,once,NA,TRBJ2-7,CASSPSSGKERTINSYEQYF,TGTGCCAGCAGTCCTAGTTCCGGAAAGGAACGGACGATCAATTCCTACGAGCAGTACTTC
TRBV2,NA,NA,TRBJ1-5,CASSEARGGAMPQHF,TGTGCCAGCAGTGAAGCGCGTGGGGGAGCCATGCCCCAGCATTTT
TRBV6-6,NA,NA,TRBJ2-3,CASSQLDGDTQYF,TGTGCCAGCAGTCAATTGGACGGGGATACGCAGTATTTT
TRBV9,few,NA,TRBJ2-1,CASSVEGAYNEQFF,TGTGCCAGCAGCGTAGAAGGAGCCTACAATGAGCAGTTCTTC
TRBV14,NA,NA,TRBJ2-5,CASSQGMRPSYF,TGTGCCAGCAGCCAAGGGATGAGACCTTCGTACTTC
TRBV2,NA,NA,TRBJ1-1,CASSEEGNTEAFF,TGTGCCAGCAGTGAGGAGGGGAACACTGAAGCTTTCTTT
TRBV6-5,few,NA,TRBJ1-2,CASSYSLGASGYTF,TGTGCCAGCAGTTACTCCCTAGGGGCGTCAGGCTACACCTTC
TRBV4-1,once,NA,TRBJ2-4,CASSQDWVPGGGRPKNIQYF,TGCGCCAGCAGCCAAGATTGGGTTCCTGGTGGGGGGAGGCCCAAAAACATTCAGTACTTC
TRBV6-5,medium-sized,NA,TRBJ2-5,CASSYSGGGETQYF,TGTGCCAGCAGTTACTCGGGGGGTGGCGAGACCCAGTACTTC
TRBV6-5,NA,NA,TRBJ2-5,CASSYSGETQYF,TGTGCCAGCAGTTACTCCGGGGAGACCCAGTACTTC
TRBV5-5,NA,NA,TRBJ2-7,CASSLYVDEQYF,TGTGCCAGCAGCTTGTATGTGGACGAGCAGTACTTC
TRBV6-5,NA,NA,TRBJ2-5,CASSYVSDQETQYF,TGTGCCAGCAGTTATGTTTCCGACCAAGAGACCCAGTACTTC
TRBV19,NA,NA,TRBJ1-5,CASRPDGLNQPQHF,TGTGCCAGTCGGCCGGACGGCCTCAATCAGCCCCAGCATTTT
TRBV28,NA,NA,TRBJ1-1,CASILTRGNTEAFF,TGTGCCAGCATTCTCACGAGGGGTAACACTGAAGCTTTCTTT
TRBV9,NA,TRBD1,TRBJ2-3,CASRRGQVSTDTQYF,TGTGCCAGCAGGAGGGGACAGGTTAGCACAGATACGCAGTATTTT
TRBV27,NA,NA,TRBJ1-3,CASSFQGNSGNTIYF,TGTGCCAGCAGTTTCCAGGGAAACTCTGGAAACACCATATATTTT
TRBV5-1,NA,TRBD1,TRBJ2-4,CASSFGPGQGENIQYF,TGCGCCAGCAGCTTTGGGCCGGGACAGGGGGAAAACATTCAGTACTTC
TRBV27,large,NA,TRBJ2-2,CASSGARTGELFF,TGTGCCAGCAGTGGAGCTCGAACCGGGGAGCTGTTTTTT
TRBV5-5,NA,NA,TRBJ1-1,CASSLARVSEAFF,TGTGCCAGCAGCTTGGCGAGGGTTTCTGAAGCTTTCTTT
TRBV13,NA,NA,TRBJ1-2,CASSYERDLRGYTF,TGTGCCAGCAGTTACGAGAGAGACCTGAGAGGCTACACCTTC
TRBV28,NA,NA,TRBJ2-3,CASSGDRQGLTDTQYF,TGTGCCAGCAGTGGGGACCGACAGGGACTCACAGATACGCAGTATTTT
TRBV29-1,NA,NA,TRBJ2-2,CSAYRESGELFF,TGCAGCGCGTACAGGGAGTCCGGGGAGCTGTTTTTT
TRBV7-2,NA,TRBD2,TRBJ2-5,CASSSSGGLQETQYF,TGTGCCAGCAGCTCTAGCGGGGGGCTCCAAGAGACCCAGTACTTC
TRBV4-1,NA,NA,TRBJ1-1,CASSHHVRETEAFF,TGCGCCAGCAGCCACCATGTTCGGGAGACTGAAGCTTTCTTT
TRBV9,NA,NA,TRBJ2-1,CASSPGGSYNEQFF,TGTGCCAGCAGTCCCGGGGGCTCCTACAATGAGCAGTTCTTC
TRBV27,NA,NA,TRBJ2-7,CASSSRVDGQGEQYF,TGTGCCAGCAGTTCCAGGGTAGACGGTCAAGGCGAGCAGTACTTC
TRBV7-8,NA,TRBD1,TRBJ2-1,CASSFSGQGQFF,TGTGCCAGCAGCTTCTCGGGACAGGGGCAGTTCTTC
TRBV4-3,NA,TRBD1,TRBJ1-6,CASSQGYRGHRYNSPLHF,TGCGCCAGCAGCCAAGGGTACAGGGGGCATCGGTATAATTCACCCCTCCACTTT
TRBV7-8,NA,NA,TRBJ2-3,CASSFGKADTQYF,TGTGCCAGCAGCTTCGGCAAGGCAGATACGCAGTATTTT
TRBV7-8,NA,TRBD1,TRBJ2-5,CASSLPDRTQETQYF,TGTGCCAGCAGCTTACCGGACAGGACCCAAGAGACCCAGTACTTC
TRBV6-1,NA,NA,TRBJ1-1,CASSEWQAMNTEAFF,TGTGCCAGCAGTGAATGGCAGGCGATGAACACTGAAGCTTTCTTT
TRBV2,NA,TRBD1,TRBJ1-2,CASSDRGLVGGYTF,TGTGCCAGCAGTGACAGGGGGCTGGTTGGTGGCTACACCTTC
TRBV7-7,NA,TRBD1,TRBJ2-1,CASSLRGTGLRSYNEQFF,TGTGCTAGCAGCTTAAGGGGGACAGGCCTGAGGTCCTACAATGAGCAGTTCTTC
TRBV5-4,few,NA,TRBJ2-7,CASSLGDSNYEQYF,TGTGCCAGCAGCTTGGGGGACTCGAACTACGAGCAGTACTTC
TRBV9,NA,TRBD1,TRBJ1-1,CASSVTGVNTEAFF,TGTGCCAGCAGCGTTACAGGGGTGAACACTGAAGCTTTCTTT